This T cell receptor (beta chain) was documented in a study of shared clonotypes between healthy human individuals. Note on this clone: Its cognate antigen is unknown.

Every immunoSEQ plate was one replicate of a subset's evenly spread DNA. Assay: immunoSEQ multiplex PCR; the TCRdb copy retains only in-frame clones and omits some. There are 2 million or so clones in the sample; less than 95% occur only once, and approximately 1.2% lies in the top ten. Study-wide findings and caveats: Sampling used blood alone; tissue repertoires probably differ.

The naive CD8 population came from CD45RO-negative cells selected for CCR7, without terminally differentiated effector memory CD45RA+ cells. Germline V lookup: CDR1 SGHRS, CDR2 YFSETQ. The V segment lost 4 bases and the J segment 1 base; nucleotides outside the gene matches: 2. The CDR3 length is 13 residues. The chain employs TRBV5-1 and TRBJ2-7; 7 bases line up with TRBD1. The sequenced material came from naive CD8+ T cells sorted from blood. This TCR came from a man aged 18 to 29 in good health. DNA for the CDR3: TGCGCCAGCAGCCCCAGGGGGTCCTACGAGCAGTACTTC. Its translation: CASSPRGSYEQYF.